This T cell receptor beta chain was sequenced for a study of blood T cell repertoires in COVID-19. In the study overall: Nucleic acid was either cDNA or gDNA, and it came from T cells, B-cell-depleted T cells, or PBMCs.

As originally analysed: Quantification of nucleated cells was approximated via reference gene primer amplification. The data were produced by immunoSEQ multiplex PCR, yet TCRdb's version contains in-frame clones alone and is incomplete. V and J calls and clone size are those listed in that table; D and trimming were worked out from the DNA. The sample has a few hundred thousand clones, 65% to 85% seen once; the top ten hold roughly 3%. This CDR3 contains 15 residues. V shed 1 base and J shed 0 bases, with 9 bases lying between them. Germline V lookup: CDR1 SEHNR, CDR2 FQNEAQ (reference sequence). This TCR derives from a woman aged 25 to 39 who had recovered from COVID-19. Sequencing was performed on peripheral blood. This rearrangement joins TRBV7-9 to TRBJ1-1, with unresolved D. The CDR3, as DNA: TGTGCCAGCAGCTTAGTCGTCAGTATGAACACTGAAGCTTTCTTT. Protein sequence: CASSLVVSMNTEAFF.